The rows below give T cell receptor beta chains drawn from one sample of a study of cytomegalovirus exposure and HLA in healthy donors. The assay was immunoSEQ multiplex PCR, and TCRdb's table has in-frame clones only and misses some. The top ten clones hold more than 7% of a sample with 150,000 to 200,000 clones, more than 9.5% of them seen once. The sequenced sample was PBMCs. These receptors were collected from a man over 45 in good health and CMV-seropositive. Each CDR3 is given with its conserved first and last residue. A D gene is named only where the DNA matches it firmly. Clone sizes are given selectively: once, few, many, or a class where the clone is expanded.

CASSEFRGRTEGKTF | TGTGCCAGCAGTGAATTTAGGGGTAGGACAGAAGGGAAGACCTTC | TRBJ1-2 | . | TRBV25-1 | few
CASSPGPPGDRSPLHF | TGTGCCAGCTCGCCAGGGCCTCCAGGGGATCGATCACCCCTCCACTTT | TRBJ1-6 | . | TRBV18 | .
CASSPRTEYTGELFF | TGTGCCAGCAGCCCCCGGACAGAGTACACCGGGGAGCTGTTTTTT | TRBJ2-2 | . | TRBV9 | few
CASSAWRGDEQFF | TGCGCCAGCAGCGCCTGGCGGGGCGATGAGCAGTTCTTC | TRBJ2-1 | . | TRBV5-1 | .
CASSSGQGGVNSPLHF | TGTGCCAGCAGTTCCGGACAGGGCGGAGTTAATTCACCCCTCCACTTT | TRBJ1-6 | TRBD1 | TRBV5-4 | .
CASNLGQRRGTDTQYF | TGTGCCAGCAATTTAGGCCAGCGTCGGGGCACAGATACGCAGTATTTT | TRBJ2-3 | . | TRBV11-2 | .
CASSPLGTSKTQYF | TGTGCCAGCAGCCCCCTTGGGACTAGTAAGACCCAGTACTTC | TRBJ2-5 | TRBD2 | TRBV7-3 | few
CASSSPGQGVNTEAFF | TGTGCCAGCAGCTCGCCGGGACAGGGTGTGAACACTGAAGCTTTCTTT | TRBJ1-1 | TRBD1 | TRBV7-9 | .
CASSEFRGANYGYTF | TGCGCCAGCAGTGAGTTCAGGGGGGCTAACTATGGCTACACCTTC | TRBJ1-2 | TRBD1 | TRBV10-1 | few
CASSSRDTGPSYEQYF | TGTGCCAGCAGCTCCCGGGACACGGGGCCCTCCTACGAGCAGTACTTC | TRBJ2-7 | . | TRBV11-3 | .
CASSSGAGLNTGELFF | TGCGCCAGCAGTTCAGGAGCGGGGCTAAACACCGGGGAGCTGTTTTTT | TRBJ2-2 | TRBD2 | TRBV10-1 | few
CASSLGSGDTQYF | TGTGCCAGCTCACTTGGGAGTGGGGATACGCAGTATTTT | TRBJ2-3 | . | TRBV18 | .
CASSFGTGQVSETQYF | TGTGCCAGCAGCTTCGGGACAGGGCAGGTGTCAGAGACCCAGTACTTC | TRBJ2-5 | TRBD1 | TRBV5-6 | .
CASSLKGTGMVSRLAVQETQYF | TGTGCCAGCAGTTTGAAGGGGACAGGGATGGTCTCGAGACTAGCGGTCCAAGAGACCCAGTACTTC | TRBJ2-5 | . | TRBV28 | few
CAWSPGGALYNSPLHF | TGTGCCTGGAGTCCCGGAGGGGCCCTCTATAATTCACCCCTCCACTTT | TRBJ1-6 | . | TRBV30 | .
CASRLDRVIGTDTQYF | TGCGCCAGCAGGTTGGACAGGGTTATTGGCACAGATACGCAGTATTTT | TRBJ2-3 | TRBD1 | TRBV5-1 | .
CASLRGGSYNEQFF | TGTGCCAGCCTACGGGGAGGGTCCTACAATGAGCAGTTCTTC | TRBJ2-1 | TRBD2 | TRBV6-6 | .
CASSTGTGAYDTQYF | TGTGCCAGCAGCACTGGGACGGGAGCCTATGATACGCAGTATTTT | TRBJ2-3 | . | TRBV5-4 | .
CASSLTTGNTIYF | TGTGCCAGCAGCTTAACGACAGGAAACACCATATATTTT | TRBJ1-3 | . | TRBV11-3 | .
CSAAVLNTEAFF | TGCAGCGCTGCAGTGCTGAACACTGAAGCTTTCTTT | TRBJ1-1 | . | TRBV29-1 | .
CASSSDRGYGYTF | TGTGCCAGCAGCTCGGACAGGGGCTATGGCTACACCTTC | TRBJ1-2 | TRBD1 | TRBV11-2 | .
CASSSGQGLAFF | TGTGCCAGCAGTTCAGGACAGGGGTTGGCTTTCTTT | TRBJ1-1 | TRBD1 | TRBV28 | .
CASSEGPNEKLFF | TGTGCCAGCAGCGAGGGCCCCAATGAAAAACTGTTTTTT | TRBJ1-4 | . | TRBV7-8 | few
CAITRTSGAYSEQFF | TGTGCCATCACCCGGACTAGCGGCGCCTACAGTGAGCAGTTCTTC | TRBJ2-1 | TRBD2 | TRBV10-3 | .
CASTPGGWGQPQHF | TGTGCCAGCACCCCGGGAGGCTGGGGTCAGCCCCAGCATTTT | TRBJ1-5 | . | TRBV7-9 | .
CASSLGRDGAGGEKLFF | TGCGCCAGCAGCTTGGGTCGCGATGGCGCAGGTGGCGAAAAACTGTTTTTT | TRBJ1-4 | . | TRBV5-1 | .
CASRNMADSPLHF | TGTGCCAGTAGGAATATGGCGGATTCACCCCTCCACTTT | TRBJ1-6 | . | TRBV19 | few
CASSRTGVNTGELFF | TGTGCCAGCAGCCGGACAGGAGTCAACACCGGGGAGCTGTTTTTT | TRBJ2-2 | TRBD1 | TRBV7-2 | few
CASNDSPLSGNTIYF | TGTGCCAGCAACGACAGTCCCCTCTCTGGAAACACCATATATTTT | TRBJ1-3 | . | TRBV7-2 | .
CASEGHGIQPQHF | TGTGCCAGCGAGGGCCATGGGATTCAGCCCCAGCATTTT | TRBJ1-5 | . | TRBV27 | few
CASLIDRGADNEQFF | TGTGCCAGCCTGATAGACAGGGGGGCCGACAATGAGCAGTTCTTC | TRBJ2-1 | TRBD1 | TRBV5-4 | .
CASSYSGGENYGYTF | TGTGCCAGCAGTTACTCAGGCGGAGAGAACTATGGCTACACCTTC | TRBJ1-2 | . | TRBV6-5 | .
CASSDRGRSTEAFF | TGTGCCAGTAGTGACAGGGGGCGTAGCACTGAAGCTTTCTTT | TRBJ1-1 | TRBD1 | TRBV19 | .
CASSLGDREITDTQYF | TGTGCCAGCAGCTTAGGGGACAGGGAGATCACAGATACGCAGTATTTT | TRBJ2-3 | TRBD1 | TRBV11-1 | .
CASSPRQVLNTEAFF | TGTGCCAGCAGCCCCCGACAGGTTCTGAACACTGAAGCTTTCTTT | TRBJ1-1 | . | TRBV14 | .
CASNLLAGGLYNEQFF | TGTGCCAGCAACCTCCTAGCGGGGGGGCTATACAATGAGCAGTTCTTC | TRBJ2-1 | TRBD2 | TRBV27 | .
CASSSGTGAYNEQFF | TGTGCCAGCAGCTCCGGGACAGGGGCCTACAATGAGCAGTTCTTC | TRBJ2-1 | TRBD1 | TRBV5-5 | .
CASSLVTISYGYTF | TGTGCCAGCAGCTTGGTGACAATATCATATGGCTACACCTTC | TRBJ1-2 | . | TRBV5-8 | .
CASSSQGAGGYTF | TGTGCCAGCAGCTCCCAGGGGGCGGGAGGCTACACCTTC | TRBJ1-2 | TRBD1 | TRBV28 | few
CASSYGGATQYF | TGTGCCAGCAGTTATGGGGGGGCTACGCAGTATTTT | TRBJ2-3 | . | TRBV2 | .
CASSLRGETQYF | TGTGCCAGCAGCCTCAGAGGTGAGACCCAGTACTTC | TRBJ2-5 | . | TRBV7-9 | .
CASSLGIAGGNTGELFF | TGTGCCAGCAGCTTAGGTATAGCGGGGGGGAACACCGGGGAGCTGTTTTTT | TRBJ2-2 | TRBD2 | TRBV9 | .
CASSQVASGGKTQYF | TGTGCCAGCAGCCAAGTGGCTAGCGGGGGAAAGACCCAGTACTTC | TRBJ2-5 | TRBD2 | TRBV4-2 | .
CASMAGTETQYF | TGTGCCAGCATGGCGGGGACGGAGACCCAGTACTTC | TRBJ2-5 | . | TRBV7-9 | .
CASSLDRVEDTQYF | TGTGCCAGCAGCTTAGACAGGGTAGAAGATACGCAGTATTTT | TRBJ2-3 | . | TRBV7-2 | .
CASSMLAGQETQYF | TGTGCCAGTAGTATGCTAGCGGGGCAGGAGACCCAGTACTTC | TRBJ2-5 | TRBD2 | TRBV19 | few